The 5 T cell receptor beta chains reported below all come from one sample, sequenced in a study of blood T cell repertoires in COVID-19. Data came from immunoSEQ multiplex PCR; TCRdb stores just in-frame clones and leaves some out. This table has about 230,000 clones, around 85% appearing once. The sample was peripheral blood. Receptors originate from a woman of 80 years or more with acute or convalescent COVID-19.

The chain joins TRBV5-1 to TRBJ1-4, with D possibly TRBD1 on 5 matching bases. Looked up from germline, CDR1 is SGHRS and CDR2 is YFSETQ. This CDR3 has 17 residues. V lost 2 bases and J 1 base, leaving 15 bases between the germline ends. CDR3 in amino acids: CASSLFGRVGTNEKLFF. The CDR3 bases are TGCGCCAGCAGCTTATTCGGCAGGGTTGGAACTAATGAAAAACTGTTTTTT.

This chain links TRBV18 with TRBJ2-2; D uncertain. This CDR3 is built from 14 residues. The germline V and J ends were trimmed by 3 bases and 0 bases, with 5 bases remaining between them. Germline assignment: CDR1 KGHSH and CDR2 LQKENI. Here the CDR3 reads CASSPRSNTGELFF. CDR3 nucleotide sequence: TGTGCCAGCTCACCGAGGTCGAACACCGGGGAGCTGTTTTTT.

This chain links TRBV10-3 with TRBJ2-1; D unclear. This CDR3 is built from 14 residues. The germline gives CDR1 ENHRY, CDR2 SYGVKD. V was cut by 4 bases and J by 3 bases, with 10 bases left in between. CDR3 amino acids: CAISVERYYNEQFF. As DNA, the CDR3 is TGTGCCATCAGTGTCGAGAGATACTACAATGAGCAGTTCTTC.

J is TRBJ2-7 and V is TRBV28, with TRBD1 as a possible D gene (5 bases). CDR3 size: 12 residues. Deletions cut 7 bases from V and 4 bases from J, with 11 bases between. CDR1 MDHEN and CDR2 SYDVKM come from the germline V gene. The DNA of the CDR3 is TGTGCCAGCAAAAGGACATCATACGAGCAGTACTTC. Translation gives CASKRTSYEQYF. Based on the CDR3 plus reference TRBV28 and TRBJ2-7, the full variable domain is DVKVTQSSRYLVKRTGEKVFLECVQDMDHENMFWYRQDPGLGLRLIYFSYDVKMKEKGDIPEGYSVSREKKERFSLILESASTNQTSMYLCASKRTSYEQYFGPGTRLTVT.

CDR3 bases: TGTGCCTGGAGTGTACCCGGGACAGTACCTTACGAGCAGTACTTC. Translated, it gives CAWSVPGTVPYEQYF. The gene calls are TRBV30 and TRBJ2-7, with 7 bases fitting TRBD1. This CDR3 spans 15 amino acids. Germline V lookup: CDR1 GTSNPN, CDR2 SVGIG (reference sequence). Trimming removed 0 bases from V and 4 bases from J; junction bases left unmatched: 9.